This record concerns one T cell receptor beta chain sequence. Its antigen remains unknown. Newly diagnosed hyperthyroidism, duration under 2 months, in patients aged 18 to 65. Each diagnosis was grounded in clinical symptoms, serum thyroxine and TRAb, thyroid ultrasound, and orbital computed tomography. Fresh 10 ml peripheral blood yielded PBMCs. CDR1 WNHNN and CDR2 SYGVQD come from the germline V gene (reference sequence). The CDR3 contains 14 residues. V trimming: 7 bases; J trimming: 0 bases; junction bases outside the gene matches: 6. Regions amplified from RNA transcripts were the TCR beta CDR3 regions. HTBI primers were used for first-round RT-PCR of the TCR CDR3. TCRdb itself ran the multiplex PCR reads through MiXCR, one entry per CDR3 protein. The sample has a few hundred thousand distinct CDR3 sequences, approximately 15% seen once. The source of the sample is a study of T cells in Graves' hyperthyroidism and ophthalmopathy. General study findings and limits: Stable hyperthyroidism was told apart from ophthalmopathy by a model built on 13 V-J features.

What was sequenced was blood. This chain links TRBV10-1 with TRBJ2-7; 7 nucleotides line up with TRBD2. The origin of this receptor is a young woman with Graves' hyperthyroidism. DNA for the CDR3: TGCGCCAGCACTCTGGGGACTAACTCCTACGAGCAGTACTTC. Translating it yields CASTLGTNSYEQYF.